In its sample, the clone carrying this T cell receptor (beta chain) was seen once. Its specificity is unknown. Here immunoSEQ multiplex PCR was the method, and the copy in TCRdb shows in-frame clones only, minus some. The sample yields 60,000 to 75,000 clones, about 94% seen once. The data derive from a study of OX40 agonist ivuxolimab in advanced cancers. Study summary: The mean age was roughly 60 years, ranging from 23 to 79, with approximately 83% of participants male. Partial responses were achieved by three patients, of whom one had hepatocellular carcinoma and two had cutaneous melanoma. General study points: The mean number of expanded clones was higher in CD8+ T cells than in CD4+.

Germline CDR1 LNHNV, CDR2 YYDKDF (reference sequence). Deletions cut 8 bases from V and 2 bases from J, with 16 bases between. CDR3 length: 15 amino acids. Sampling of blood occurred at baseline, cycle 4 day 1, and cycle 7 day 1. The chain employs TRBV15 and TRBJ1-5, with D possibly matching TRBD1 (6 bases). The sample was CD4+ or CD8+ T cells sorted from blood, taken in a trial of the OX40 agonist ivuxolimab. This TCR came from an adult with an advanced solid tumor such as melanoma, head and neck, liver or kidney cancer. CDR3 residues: CATGPTGSGNQPQHF. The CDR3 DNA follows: TGTGCCACCGGGCCTACAGGGTCCGGCAATCAGCCCCAGCATTTT.